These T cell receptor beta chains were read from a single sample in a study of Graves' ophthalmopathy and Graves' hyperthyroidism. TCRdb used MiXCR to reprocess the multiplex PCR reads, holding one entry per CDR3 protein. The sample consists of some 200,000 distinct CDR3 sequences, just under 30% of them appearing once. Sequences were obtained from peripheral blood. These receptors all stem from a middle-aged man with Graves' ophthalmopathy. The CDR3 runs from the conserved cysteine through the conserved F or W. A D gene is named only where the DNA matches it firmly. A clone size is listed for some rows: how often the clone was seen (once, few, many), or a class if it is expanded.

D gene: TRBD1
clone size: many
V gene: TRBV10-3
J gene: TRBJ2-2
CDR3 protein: CAISAGTGAGTGELFF
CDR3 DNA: TGTGCCATCAGTGCAGGGACAGGGGCCGGCACCGGGGAGCTGTTTTTT

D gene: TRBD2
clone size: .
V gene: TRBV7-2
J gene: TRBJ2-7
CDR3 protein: CASSLVASGAYEQYF
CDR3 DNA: TGTGCCAGCAGCTTAGTGGCTAGCGGGGCCTACGAGCAGTACTTC

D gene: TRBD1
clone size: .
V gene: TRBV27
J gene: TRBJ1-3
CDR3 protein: CASSGPGTGTGNTIYF
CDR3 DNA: TGTGCCAGCAGCGGCCCCGGGACAGGGACTGGAAACACCATATATTTT

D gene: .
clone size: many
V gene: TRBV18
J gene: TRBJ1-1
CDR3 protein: CASSRGLSNTEAFF
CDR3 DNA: TGTGCCAGCTCACGGGGGCTTTCGAACACTGAAGCTTTCTTT

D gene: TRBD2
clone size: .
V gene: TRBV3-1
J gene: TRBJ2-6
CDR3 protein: CASSQDILAGWDSSGANVLTF
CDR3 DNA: TGTGCCAGCAGCCAAGATATCCTAGCGGGTTGGGACTCCTCTGGGGCCAACGTCCTGACTTTC

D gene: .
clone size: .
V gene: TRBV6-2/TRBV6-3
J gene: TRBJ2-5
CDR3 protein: CASSYGPGGMRETQYF
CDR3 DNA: TGTGCCAGCAGTTACGGCCCCGGAGGTATGCGCGAGACCCAGTACTTC

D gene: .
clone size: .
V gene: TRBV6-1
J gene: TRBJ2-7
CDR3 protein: CASSHAGGSYEQYF
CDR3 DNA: TGTGCCAGCAGCCACGCAGGGGGGTCCTACGAGCAGTACTTC

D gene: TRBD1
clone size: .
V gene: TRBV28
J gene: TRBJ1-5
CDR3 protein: CASSLPGQGWGNQPQHF
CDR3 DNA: TGTGCCAGCAGTTTACCCGGACAGGGATGGGGCAATCAGCCCCAGCATTTT

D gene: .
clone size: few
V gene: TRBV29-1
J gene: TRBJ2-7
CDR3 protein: CSAMKDSASYEQYF
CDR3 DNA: TGCAGCGCAATGAAGGACAGCGCTTCCTACGAGCAGTACTTC

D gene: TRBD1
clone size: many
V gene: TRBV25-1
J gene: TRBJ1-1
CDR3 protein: CASSEQGVLGAEEAFF
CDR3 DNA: TGTGCCAGCAGTGAACAGGGGGTTCTTGGGGCCGAGGAAGCTTTCTTT

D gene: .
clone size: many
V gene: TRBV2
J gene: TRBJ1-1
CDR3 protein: CASSDWDTWSRDTEAFF
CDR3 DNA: TGTGCCAGCAGTGATTGGGACACCTGGAGTCGGGACACTGAAGCTTTCTTT